The entry that follows covers one T cell receptor (beta chain) sequence. The antigen remains unidentified. A much larger clone lies a single base off, so this may be a read error. Patients were excluded because of uncontrolled infection, other autoimmune disease, pregnancy or lactation. This specimen comes from a study of T cells in Graves' hyperthyroidism and ophthalmopathy. Amplification yielded TCR beta CDR3 regions, with RNA transcripts as the source. The primer set for the first-round RT-PCR of the TCR CDR3 was HTBI. Using its own MiXCR run on the multiplex PCR reads, TCRdb lists one record per CDR3 protein. The data hold about 99,000 distinct CDR3 sequences, with about 50% observed a single time. Whole-study findings and limits: Stable hyperthyroidism was separated from ophthalmopathy by a model based on 13 V-J features. Clonotypes that were expanded in thyroid above 0.001 mostly appeared in blood too.

Unmatched junction bases numbered 17, after V lost 3 bases and J lost 7 bases. The CDR3 sequence is 18 residues long. Germline V gene lookup returns CDR1 LNHDA and CDR2 SQIVND (reference sequence). This clonotype originated in a middle-aged man with Graves' hyperthyroidism. The chain couples TRBV19 to TRBJ2-1; TRBD2 matches 8 bases. Sequences were obtained from blood. CDR3 bases: TGTGCCAGTAGTATTGTGGTCCGGAAGGTAGCGGGGAGTAATGAGCAGTTCTTC. This gives the protein CASSIVVRKVAGSNEQFF.